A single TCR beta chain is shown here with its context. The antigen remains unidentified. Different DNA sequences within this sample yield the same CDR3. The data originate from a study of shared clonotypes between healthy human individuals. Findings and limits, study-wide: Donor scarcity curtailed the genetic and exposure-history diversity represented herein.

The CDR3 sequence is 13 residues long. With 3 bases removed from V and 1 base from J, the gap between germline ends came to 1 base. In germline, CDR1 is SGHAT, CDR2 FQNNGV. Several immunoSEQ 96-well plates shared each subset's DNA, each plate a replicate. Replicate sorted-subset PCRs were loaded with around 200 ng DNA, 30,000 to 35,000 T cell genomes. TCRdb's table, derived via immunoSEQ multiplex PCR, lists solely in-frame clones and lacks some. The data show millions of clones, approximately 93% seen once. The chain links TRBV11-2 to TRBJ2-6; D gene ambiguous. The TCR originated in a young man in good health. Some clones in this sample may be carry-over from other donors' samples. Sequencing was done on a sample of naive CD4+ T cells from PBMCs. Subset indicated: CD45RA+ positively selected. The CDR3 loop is CASSFSGANVLTF. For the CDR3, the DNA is TGTGCCAGCAGCTTTTCTGGGGCCAACGTCCTGACTTTC.